These T cell receptor beta chains were read from a single sample in a study of cytomegalovirus exposure and HLA in healthy donors. Clones were read by immunoSEQ multiplex PCR, and TCRdb kept only the in-frame ones, dropping some. The table for this sample gives around 40,000 clones. Specimen: PBMCs. These receptor sequences come from a man aged 40-50 years in good health and CMV-seropositive. Each CDR3 is given with its conserved first and last residue. D genes are given only for firm matches.

V	J	D	DNA	CDR3
TRBV18	TRBJ1-2	NA	TGTGCCAGCTCACCAGACAGATCTTTTGGCTACACCTTC	CASSPDRSFGYTF
TRBV29-1	TRBJ2-7	NA	TGCAGCGTAGAATACCCCAGCTCCTACGAGCAGTACTTC	CSVEYPSSYEQYF
TRBV18	TRBJ1-4	TRBD1	TGTGCCAGCTCACCTACCGGGACAGGTGATAATGAAAAACTGTTTTTT	CASSPTGTGDNEKLFF
TRBV4-3	TRBJ2-1	TRBD2	TGCGCCAGCAGCCAAGAAATAGCGGGGGTCTCTCACAATGAGCAGTTCTTC	CASSQEIAGVSHNEQFF
TRBV11-3	TRBJ1-2	NA	TGTGCCAGCAGCTTAGAAGGAGCCTATGGCTACACCTTC	CASSLEGAYGYTF
TRBV5-4	TRBJ2-7	NA	TGTGCCAGCAGCCCTACTCCCCCAGGGGTCCTGAGCTACGAGCAGTACTTC	CASSPTPPGVLSYEQYF
TRBV10-3	TRBJ2-7	TRBD2	TGTGCCATCGGGCAGACTAGCGGGAGGGTCGAGCAGTACTTC	CAIGQTSGRVEQYF
TRBV7-7	TRBJ2-7	NA	TGTGCTAGCAGCTTAGCGCATGGGGGCGGGGAGCAGTACTTC	CASSLAHGGGEQYF
TRBV18	TRBJ2-6	TRBD1	TGTGCCAGCTCACCACCGTGGGGGACAGGGCCTTTGTTCTCTGGGGCCAACGTCCTGACTTTC	CASSPPWGTGPLFSGANVLTF
TRBV10-3	TRBJ2-2	TRBD2	TGTGCCGCCGCCTCTAGCGGGAGGTCCGGGGAGCTGTTTTTT	CAAASSGRSGELFF
TRBV4-3	TRBJ2-7	NA	TGCGCCAGCAGCCAAGAAGGCGGTTACGAGCAGTACTTC	CASSQEGGYEQYF
TRBV6-1	TRBJ1-1	TRBD1	TGTGCCAGCAGTGAAATGGAGGGGGCAGGCAACACTGAAGCTTTCTTT	CASSEMEGAGNTEAFF
TRBV28	TRBJ2-7	TRBD1	TGTGCCAGCAGGGTACAGGGGATCTCCTACGAGCAGTACTTC	CASRVQGISYEQYF
TRBV2	TRBJ1-1	TRBD1	TGTGCCAGCAGAGCGGACAGGGGAGCGACTGAAGCTTTCTTT	CASRADRGATEAFF
TRBV29-1	TRBJ2-1	TRBD2	TGCAGCGTTGCTCAAGGTTATGGGCTAGCGGGATACAATGAGCAGTTCTTC	CSVAQGYGLAGYNEQFF
TRBV28	TRBJ2-5	TRBD2	TGTGCCAGCAAACTAGCGGGGATACAAGAGACCCAGTACTTC	CASKLAGIQETQYF
TRBV5-1	TRBJ1-3	NA	TGCGCCAGCAGTTCGGGATCCTCGGATGGAAACACCATATATTTT	CASSSGSSDGNTIYF
TRBV10-3	TRBJ2-1	NA	TGTGCCATCGGCGACAGAGACAATGAGCAGTTCTTC	CAIGDRDNEQFF
TRBV28	TRBJ1-2	TRBD1	TGTGCCACCCCCGGGACAGGGCCAGGCTATGGCTACACCTTC	CATPGTGPGYGYTF
TRBV2	TRBJ2-1	NA	TGTGCCAGCAGTGACTGGAGCTCCTACAATGAGCAGTTCTTC	CASSDWSSYNEQFF
TRBV5-1	TRBJ2-1	TRBD2	TGCGCCAGCAGCTTGGGAGCGGGAGCGTCCTACAATGAGCAGTTCTTC	CASSLGAGASYNEQFF
TRBV6-6	TRBJ2-7	NA	TGTGCCAGCAGTTACAGGGGCAATACCTACGAGCAGTACTTC	CASSYRGNTYEQYF
TRBV9	TRBJ2-3	NA	TGTGCCAGCATTACGTTGCAGATTACGGATACGCAGTATTTT	CASITLQITDTQYF
TRBV27	TRBJ2-2	NA	TGTGCCAGCAGTAGGAAGGGGCCAAGAATGAACACCGGGGAGCTGTTTTTT	CASSRKGPRMNTGELFF
TRBV6-5	TRBJ2-1	NA	TGTGCCAGCAGTTACTCCCTCCACGGGAGAGTGTTCTTC	CASSYSLHGRVFF
TRBV2	TRBJ1-6	NA	TGTGCCAGCACCCCCGGAGGGGCCCGGGGTTCACCCCTCCACTTT	CASTPGGARGSPLHF
TRBV7-9	TRBJ2-1	TRBD1	TGTGCCAGCAGGAACACATACAGGGGGCGCTTCGATGAGCAGTTCTTC	CASRNTYRGRFDEQFF
TRBV6-5	TRBJ1-1	NA	TGTGCCAGCAGTTCCCTGGGGTCGGGGGACACTGAAGCTTTCTTT	CASSSLGSGDTEAFF